This T cell receptor (beta chain) appears in the sequencing data of a study of blood T cells in healthy people across ages. V was clipped by 5 bases and J by 7 bases, with 14 bases between them. This CDR3 has 13 residues. A J-beta primer mix and a sample-barcoded 5' primer were used in a second PCR of about 7 to 12 cycles. Each CDR3 protein gets one entry after TCRdb re-called the 5' RACE reads with MiXCR. The data hold over 1,500,000 distinct CDR3 sequences, with around 48% observed a single time. The TCR was taken from a woman aged 40 to 50 in good health. The chain links TRBV12-3 or TRBV12-4 to TRBJ1-1; no clear D gene. The material sequenced was blood. CDR3: CASSPSGQYEAFF. The CDR3 DNA follows: TGTGCCAGCAGTCCGTCCGGGCAATATGAAGCTTTCTTT.